The 7 T cell receptor beta chains reported below all come from one sample, sequenced in a study of CD8+ T cells in alopecia areata. Regarding treatment: oral pan-JAK inhibitor, 5-10 mg twice daily. cDNA reverse transcribed from extracted RNA served as the sequencing template. Data came from immunoSEQ multiplex PCR; TCRdb stores just in-frame clones and leaves some out. The sample contains fewer than 250,000 clones, approximately 47% of which appear only once. This material consisted of CD4+ T cells sorted from blood, taken at approximately week 39, from a patient treated with tofacitinib. These receptors all come from a human donor with alopecia areata.

V usage is TRBV30 and J usage is TRBJ1-3, with D perhaps TRBD1 (5 bases). CDR3 length: 11 residues. Germline-derived CDR1 and CDR2 are GTSNPN and SVGIG (reference sequence). Trimming removed 8 bases at V and 4 bases at J, with 9 bases between. The CDR3 region is CARRQGNTIYF. CDR3 DNA: TGTGCCAGACGACAGGGAAACACCATATATTTT.

In regard to this clone: A read error may produce the germline difference seen at one junction end. CDR3 sequence reads: CASSFTSGRIF. CDR3 sequence (DNA): TGTGCCAGCAGTTTCACTAGCGGGAGGATCTTC. The chain combines TRBV28 with TRBJ2-1, with TRBD2 matching over 12 bases. In germline, CDR1 is MDHEN, CDR2 SYDVKM. This CDR3 is 11 amino acids long.

The chain recombines TRBV15 with TRBJ2-3, with 11 bases matching TRBD2. Germline V gene data show CDR1 as LNHNV and CDR2 as YYDKDF (reference sequence). V shed 5 bases, J shed 7 bases, and the junction held 11 bases outside the gene matches. This CDR3 spans 16 amino acids. The CDR3 region is CATSPDLAGGTNTQYF. The CDR3, as DNA: TGTGCCACCAGCCCGGATCTAGCGGGAGGAACAAATACGCAGTATTTT.

This chain connects TRBV15 to TRBJ1-1; D call uncertain. The CDR3 is made up of 14 amino acids. CDR1 and CDR2 from the germline V gene are LNHNV and YYDKDF (reference sequence). V was shortened by 0 bases and J by 0 bases, with 5 bases between the two germline ends. The CDR3 DNA reads TGTGCCACCAGCAGAGATTATCTGAACACTGAAGCTTTCTTT. Protein product: CATSRDYLNTEAFF.

This clone was seen a handful of times. The rearrangement joins TRBV28 to TRBJ2-5; D is perhaps TRBD1 or TRBD2 (6 bases each). This CDR3 has 12 amino acids. The V and J ends lost 6 bases and 4 bases respectively, with 9 bases between them. The germline CDR1 and CDR2 sequences are MDHEN and SYDVKM. The CDR3 sequence: CASSGGAETQYF. The CDR3 DNA is TGTGCCAGCAGCGGGGGCGCAGAGACCCAGTACTTC.

The rearrangement links TRBV30 to TRBJ1-2; 8 nucleotides line up with TRBD1. CDR1 and CDR2 (germline): GTSNPN, SVGIG (reference sequence). V gave up 7 bases and J gave up 5 bases; unmatched junction bases: 9. The CDR3 is 13 residues long. DNA for the CDR3: TGTGCCTCCCGACAGGGGCCCTCTTATGGCTACACCTTC. Its translation: CASRQGPSYGYTF.

The gene calls are TRBV18 and TRBJ1-2; 8 bases agree with TRBD1. V trimming: 2 bases; J trimming: 2 bases; junction bases outside the gene matches: 10. CDR3 length: 17 residues. Germline V gene data show CDR1 as KGHSH and CDR2 as LQKENI. Here the CDR3 DNA reads TGTGCCAGCTCACCATCAGGGACAGGAGTTCGGAACTATGGCTACACCTTC. This gives the protein CASSPSGTGVRNYGYTF.